The entry that follows covers one T cell receptor beta chain sequence. Antigen unknown. The data belong to a study of post-analysis software for immune sequencing data. On the study more broadly: Disease courses included relapsing-remitting, secondary progressive and progressive-relapsing multiple sclerosis.

Unmatched junction bases numbered 3, after V lost 6 bases and J lost 10 bases. The CDR3 consists of 12 residues. Germline lookup yields CDR1 SEHNR and CDR2 FQNEAQ (reference sequence). The library was made from cDNA and included unique molecular identifiers. Using its own MiXCR run on the PCR reads, TCRdb lists one record per CDR3 protein. The top ten hold roughly 12% of the sample, which has hundreds of thousands of distinct CDR3 sequences, 55% to 70% seen once. Findings and caveats of the study: In patients, TRBV5-6, TRBV5-1 and TRBV20-1 belonged to five TRBV segments found more frequently than in controls. For normalized Chao1 diversity, multiple sclerosis patients scored significantly lower than controls did.

Sequenced input: blood. The chain links TRBV7-9 to TRBJ2-1, with 10 bases matching TRBD2. This TCR derives from a girl aged 2 to 10 with multiple sclerosis. The CDR3 DNA reads as TGTGCCAGCAGACCGGGACTAGCGGAGCAGTTCTTC. Translation: CASRPGLAEQFF.